This entry lists 14 T cell receptor beta chains sequenced from one sample in a study of HIV-infected patients and healthy controls. cDNA was made from approximately 0.55 ug RNA using alpha and beta constant primers. Alpha and beta chain libraries were made separately by chain-specific third strand synthesis with multiplexing indices. TCRdb reanalysed the 5' RACE reads using MiXCR and keeps one entry per CDR3 protein. The sample lists over 9,000 distinct CDR3 sequences; 6.5% to 9.5% were seen once. All unsorted peripheral T cells were captured because whole blood was used without fractionation. Specimen: blood, collected before antiretroviral therapy. The receptors come from an adult with HIV infection. The donor label of this sample is uncertain.

This clonotype has at least ten counts. This chain joins TRBV5-1 and TRBJ2-1; D is unresolved. This CDR3 is built from 16 residues. From germline, CDR1 is SGHRS and CDR2 YFSETQ. V lost 0 bases, J lost 4 bases, and 14 bases lay in between. In DNA, the CDR3 is TGCGCCAGCAGCTTGGTAGGGCCCTCCATGTACAATGAGCAGTTCTTC. Protein sequence: CASSLVGPSMYNEQFF.

This clonotype is labeled as medium-sized (0.01 to 0.1%). The chain employs TRBV12-3 or TRBV12-4 and TRBJ1-6, with no clear D. Deletions cut 6 bases from V and 5 bases from J, with 11 bases between. The CDR3 length is 14 residues. Here the CDR3 reads CASSPLGNNSPLHF. The DNA of the CDR3 is TGTGCCAGCAGCCCCCTAGGGAATAATTCACCCCTCCACTTT.

This clonotype was counted many times. The chain's CDR3 is CASSSRGQPSSGNTIYF. In DNA form, the CDR3 reads TGTGCCAGCAGTTCCCGAGGTCAGCCGTCTTCTGGAAACACCATATATTTT. The chain recombines TRBV12-3 or TRBV12-4 with TRBJ1-3; D is uncertain. Between the trimmed V and J ends, which lost 4 bases and 1 base, there was a span of 17 bases. The CDR3 is made up of 17 amino acids.

In its sample, this clonotype was seen many times. The chain has TRBV6-5 and TRBJ2-3, with 9 positions matching TRBD2. The CDR3 sequence is 15 residues long. V shed 6 bases, J shed 2 bases, and the junction held 6 bases outside the gene matches. In germline, CDR1 is MNHEY, CDR2 SVGAGI. The CDR3 loop is CASRSSGVYTDTQYF. In DNA, the CDR3 is TGTGCCAGCAGGTCTAGCGGGGTATACACAGATACGCAGTATTTT.

V and J are TRBV5-1 and TRBJ1-1, with D unresolved. With 4 bases removed from V and 1 base from J, the gap between germline ends came to 5 bases. CDR1 is SGHRS, CDR2 YFSETQ, per germline. The CDR3 runs to 12 residues. The CDR3 bases are TGCGCCAGCAGCCCCCCGAACACTGAAGCTTTCTTT. This translates into CASSPPNTEAFF. The whole variable domain, remainder taken from reference TRBV5-1 and TRBJ1-1, is KAGVTQTPRYLIKTRGQQVTLSCSPISGHRSVSWYQQTPGQGLQFLFEYFSETQRNKGNFPGRFSGRQFSNSRSEMNVSTLELGDSALYLCASSPPNTEAFFGQGTRLTVV.

This clonotype occurred many times. This chain connects TRBV6-5 to TRBJ1-6; 7 bases fit TRBD1. J lost 9 bases, V lost 6 bases, and 8 bases had no gene match. Germline loops: CDR1 MNHEY, CDR2 SVGAGI. The CDR3 has 14 residues. The CDR3 DNA reads TGTGCCAGCAGGACAACAGGGGAGGTTTCACCCCTCCACTTT. Its protein is CASRTTGEVSPLHF.

The table lists this clonotype with many counts. The V and J genes are TRBV19 and TRBJ1-5, with D unclear. This CDR3 region has 16 residues. The ends were cut back, 10 bases at V and 6 bases at J, with 25 bases in the middle. Germline CDR1 and CDR2: LNHDA and SQIVND (reference sequence). The CDR3, as DNA: TGTGCCACTGCCACGCTTGGGGTCGGCATGCGTCAGCCCCAGCATTTT. Translation gives CATATLGVGMRQPQHF.

The genes are TRBV15 and TRBJ2-1; 7 bases are shared with TRBD1. This CDR3 is 13 amino acids long. With V trimmed by 5 bases and J by 6 bases, 4 bases remained unmatched. The germline V gene has CDR1 LNHNV and CDR2 YYDKDF (reference sequence). The CDR3 region is CATSATGSNEQFF. The CDR3 region has the DNA TGTGCCACCAGCGCGACAGGGTCCAATGAGCAGTTCTTC. The whole variable domain, remainder taken from reference TRBV15 and TRBJ2-1, is DAMVIQNPRYQVTQFGKPVTLSCSQTLNHNVMYWYQQKSSQAPKLLFHYYDKDFNNEADTPDNFQSRRPNTSFCFLDIRSPGLGDTAMYLCATSATGSNEQFFGPGTRLTVL.

This clonotype was counted at least ten times. The CDR3 sequence is CASSTGGWDEKLFF. CDR3 DNA sequence: TGTGCCAGCAGCACGGGGGGCTGGGATGAAAAACTGTTTTTT. The gene calls are TRBV7-8 and TRBJ1-4; the D gene is possibly TRBD1 (6 bases). CDR1 and CDR2 (germline): SGHVS, FQNEAQ. The CDR3 totals 14 residues. V lost 5 bases and J lost 6, with 13 bases in between.

Within the sample, this clonotype is medium-sized. The gene calls are TRBV7-6 and TRBJ2-1; D unclear. Trimming removed 2 bases from V and 2 bases from J, with 13 bases in between. CDR1 SGHVS and CDR2 FNYEAQ come from the germline V gene. CDR3 size: 16 residues. In DNA, the CDR3 is TGTGCCAGCAGCTTAATGGCCAGCGTTACCTACAATGAGCAGTTCTTC. This sequence encodes CASSLMASVTYNEQFF.

In its sample, this clonotype was seen many times. The chain has TRBV29-1 and TRBJ2-5; D call uncertain. CDR3 length: 11 residues. V was clipped by 1 base and J by 4 bases, with 4 bases between them. Looked up from germline, CDR1 is SQVTM and CDR2 is ANQGSEA. The CDR3 coding sequence is TGCAGCGTTGAAGGACCAGAGACCCAGTACTTC. This encodes CSVEGPETQYF.

This clonotype is judged medium-sized. The chain couples TRBV2 to TRBJ2-1; 10 bases are shared with TRBD2. Per germline, CDR1 SNHLY and CDR2 FYNNEI. This CDR3 spans 15 amino acids. V shed 7 bases and J 5 bases; nucleotides not matched to a gene: 8. The CDR3 bases are TGTGCCAGCAATCCTCCGCTAGCGGGAGACAATGAGCAGTTCTTC. Its protein is CASNPPLAGDNEQFF.

This clonotype was recorded at least ten times. The V and J genes are TRBV11-2 and TRBJ1-6, with a possible D match to TRBD1 (6 bases). Trimming pared 3 bases from V and 8 bases from J, leaving 11 bases between. Germline assignment: CDR1 SGHAT and CDR2 FQNNGV. The CDR3 has 14 amino acids. The CDR3 bases are TGTGCCAGCAGCTTTTCCGGGGGCGATTCACCCCTCCACTTT. It translates to CASSFSGGDSPLHF.

This clonotype has a count of ten or more. The chain carries TRBV10-2 and TRBJ2-7; unclear D gene. Germline lookup yields CDR1 WSHSY and CDR2 SAAADI. V lost 3 bases and J 2 bases, leaving 11 bases between the germline ends. This CDR3 spans 14 amino acids. CDR3 bases: TGCGCCAGCAGTGATTTGGGCCGGCCCTACGAGCAGTACTTC. Protein product: CASSDLGRPYEQYF.